Each of the 8 T cell receptor beta chains below was sequenced from the same sample in a study of shared clonotypes between healthy human individuals. CD45RO-negative cells were positively selected for CCR7, leaving out terminally differentiated effector memory CD45RA+ cells. The data were produced by immunoSEQ multiplex PCR, yet TCRdb's version contains in-frame clones alone and is incomplete. In the table there are roughly 850,000 clones, just over 95% of which are singletons. Sequenced material: naive CD8+ T cells sorted from blood. Source of these receptors: a man aged 25 to 40 in good health.

This clone appeared once. The rearrangement uses TRBV7-9 and TRBJ2-3, with TRBD2 identical over 7 bases. V dropped 3 bases and J dropped 5; count of bases not matched to a gene: 5. CDR1 SEHNR and CDR2 FQNEAQ come from the germline V gene (reference sequence). The CDR3 runs to 14 residues. The CDR3 reads CASSFTSDKDTQYF. CDR3 in DNA: TGTGCCAGCAGCTTTACTAGCGACAAAGATACGCAGTATTTT.

The chain is built from TRBV5-1 and TRBJ1-5; possibly TRBD1 for D (5 bases). CDR1 and CDR2 from the germline V gene are SGHRS and YFSETQ. CDR3 length equals 15 residues. Deletions cut 0 bases from V and 5 bases from J, with 12 bases between. CDR3 in amino acids: CASSLVGGMDQPQHF. CDR3 in DNA: TGCGCCAGCAGCTTGGTCGGGGGGATGGATCAGCCCCAGCATTTT.

CDR3 nucleotides: TGTGCCAGCAGCTTAGAACTAGCGGGAGGCCAGGGGACCCAGTACTTC. It translates to CASSLELAGGQGTQYF. This sequence joins TRBV7-8 and TRBJ2-5; 12 nucleotides line up with TRBD2. Germline CDR1 SGHVS, CDR2 FQNEAQ. Germline trimming cut 1 base from V and 7 bases from J; bases unmatched to any gene: 7. The CDR3 contains 16 residues.

This clone was detected a few times. The chain uses TRBV6-5 and TRBJ2-5; 7 bases fit TRBD2. J gave up 2 bases and V 6 bases, and 6 bases lay outside the gene matches. Germline CDR1 MNHEY, CDR2 SVGAGI. The CDR3 runs to 14 residues. Written as DNA, the CDR3 is TGTGCCAGCAGGCTCCTAGCGGAACAAGAGACCCAGTACTTC. It specifies CASRLLAEQETQYF.

The chain uses TRBV28 and TRBJ2-1; maybe TRBD2 (6 bases). Germline V gives CDR1 MDHEN, CDR2 SYDVKM. The CDR3 loop spans 13 amino acids. The CDR3 DNA reads TGTGCGTGGCGGGAAGCTACTTTGGGTGAGCAGTTCTTC. Its translation is CAWREATLGEQFF.

This chain links TRBV11-2 with TRBJ1-1; D unresolved. V was cut by 0 bases and J by 7 bases, with 9 bases left in between. This CDR3 has 13 amino acids. Germline assignment: CDR1 SGHAT and CDR2 FQNNGV. CDR3 DNA: TGTGCCAGCAGCTTAGAAACGCGTATTGAAGCTTTCTTT. Translation: CASSLETRIEAFF.

This chain connects TRBV28 to TRBJ2-7, with 9 bases aligning to TRBD2. Germline V lookup: CDR1 MDHEN, CDR2 SYDVKM. The ends lost 3 bases at V and 5 bases at J; junction bases unmatched: 14. CDR3 length: 17 residues. CDR3 sequence reads: CASSLPPDSGSTDEQYF. The CDR3 DNA reads TGTGCCAGCAGTTTGCCCCCCGATAGCGGGAGTACCGACGAGCAGTACTTC. The full variable domain, rest sourced from reference TRBV28 and TRBJ2-7, is DVKVTQSSRYLVKRTGEKVFLECVQDMDHENMFWYRQDPGLGLRLIYFSYDVKMKEKGDIPEGYSVSREKKERFSLILESASTNQTSMYLCASSLPPDSGSTDEQYFGPGTRLTVT.

The rearrangement uses TRBV27 and TRBJ1-5; D may be TRBD1 (6 bases). The CDR3 contains 14 residues. Germline lookup yields CDR1 MNHEY and CDR2 SMNVEV (reference sequence). V shed 4 bases and J shed 5 bases, with 12 bases lying between them. In DNA form, the CDR3 reads TGTGCCAGCAGTTCGGGGGGGGCTTATCAGCCCCAGCATTTT. It encodes CASSSGGAYQPQHF.